The clone carrying this T cell receptor (beta chain) was counted only a few times. Its antigen is still unknown. This sample is part of a study of T-cell memory formation after mild COVID-19. Study-wide context: Largely donor-specific sequence clusters came from a couple of donors.

Broader study findings: That cross-reactive memory joined was suggested by some responding clones appearing in pre-infection memory. Contracting CD4+ clones were located mainly in CM and EM, and CD8+ clones in EMRA.

MiXCR, run by TCRdb on the 5' RACE reads, gives a single entry per CDR3 protein. This sample has 560,000 or so distinct CDR3 sequences, with approximately 15% found just once. The sample consisted of PBMCs or a T cell subset sorted from them (not recorded which). The sequence was collected from an adult woman who had mild COVID-19 (a few samples of this study predate the infection). Cell type and time point are not known.

The CDR3 bases are TGCAGTGCTAGAGAGGCGGATAAACCCCTCTACGAGCAGTACTTC. It specifies CSAREADKPLYEQYF. The chain couples TRBV20-1 to TRBJ2-7, with D unclear. Germline V CDR1 and CDR2: DFQATT, SNEGSKA (reference sequence). The CDR3 length is 15 residues. Deletions cut 0 bases from V and 3 bases from J, with 15 bases between.